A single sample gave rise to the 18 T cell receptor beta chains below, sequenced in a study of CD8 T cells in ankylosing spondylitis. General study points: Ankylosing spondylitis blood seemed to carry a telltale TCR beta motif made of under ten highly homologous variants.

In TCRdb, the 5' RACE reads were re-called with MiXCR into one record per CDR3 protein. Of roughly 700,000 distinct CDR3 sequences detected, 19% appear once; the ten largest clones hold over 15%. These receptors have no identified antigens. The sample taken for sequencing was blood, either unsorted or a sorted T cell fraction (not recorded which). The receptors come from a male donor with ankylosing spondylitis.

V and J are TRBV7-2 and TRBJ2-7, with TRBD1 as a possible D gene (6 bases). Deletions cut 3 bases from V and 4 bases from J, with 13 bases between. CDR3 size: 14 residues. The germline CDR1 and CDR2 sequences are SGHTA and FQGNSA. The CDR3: CASSLLDRTYEQYF. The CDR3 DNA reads TGTGCCAGCAGCTTGCTAGACAGGACTTACGAGCAGTACTTC. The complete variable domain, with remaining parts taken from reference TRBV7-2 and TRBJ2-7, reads GAGVSQSPSNKVTEKGKDVELRCDPISGHTALYWYRQSLGQGLEFLIYFQGNSAPDKSGLPSDRFSAERTGGSVSTLTIQRTQQEDSAVYLCASSLLDRTYEQYFGPGTRLTVT.

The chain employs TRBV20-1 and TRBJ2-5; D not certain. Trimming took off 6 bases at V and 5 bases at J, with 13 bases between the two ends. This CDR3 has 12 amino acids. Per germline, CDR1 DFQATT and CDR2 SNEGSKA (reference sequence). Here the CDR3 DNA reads TGCAGTGCCCGTAGAGAGAGGGAGACCCAGTACTTC. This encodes CSARRERETQYF.

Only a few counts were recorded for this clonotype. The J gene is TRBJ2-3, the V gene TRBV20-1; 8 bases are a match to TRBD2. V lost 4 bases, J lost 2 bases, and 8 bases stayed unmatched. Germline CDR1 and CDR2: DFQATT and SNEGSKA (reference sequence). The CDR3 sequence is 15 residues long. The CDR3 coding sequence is TGCAGTGCTATCTCGGGAGGGCGGTCCACAGATACGCAGTATTTT. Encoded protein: CSAISGGRSTDTQYF.

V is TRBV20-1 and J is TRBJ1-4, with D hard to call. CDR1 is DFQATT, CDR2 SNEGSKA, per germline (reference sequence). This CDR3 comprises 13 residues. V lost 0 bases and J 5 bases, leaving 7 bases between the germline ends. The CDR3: CSARDGLNEKLFF. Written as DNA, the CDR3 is TGCAGTGCTAGAGATGGCCTAAATGAAAAACTGTTTTTT.

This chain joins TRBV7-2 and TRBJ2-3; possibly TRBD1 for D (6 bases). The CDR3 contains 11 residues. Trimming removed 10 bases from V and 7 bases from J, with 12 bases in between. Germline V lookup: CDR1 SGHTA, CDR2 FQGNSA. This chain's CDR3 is CATEGTNTQYF. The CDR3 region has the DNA TGTGCCACAGAAGGGACAAATACGCAGTATTTT.

The chain's CDR3 is CASSVTSGRANEQFF. The DNA for the CDR3 is TGTGCCAGCAGCGTGACTAGCGGGAGGGCCAATGAGCAGTTCTTC. The chain joins TRBV11-1 to TRBJ2-1; TRBD2 aligns across 14 bases. CDR3 length: 15 residues. The V and J ends lost 5 bases and 6 bases, in that order; junction bases with no gene match: 3. CDR1 and CDR2 (germline): SGHAT, FQDESV (reference sequence). The entire variable domain, with the rest obtained from reference TRBV11-1 and TRBJ2-1, is as follows: EAEVAQSPRYKITEKSQAVAFWCDPISGHATLYWYRQILGQGPELLVQFQDESVVDDSQLPKDRFSAERLKGVDSTLKIQPAELGDSAMYLCASSVTSGRANEQFFGPGTRLTVL.

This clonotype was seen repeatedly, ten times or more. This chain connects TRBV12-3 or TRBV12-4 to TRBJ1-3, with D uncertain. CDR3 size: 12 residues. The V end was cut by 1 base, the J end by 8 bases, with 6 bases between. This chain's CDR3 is CASSLGGYTIYF. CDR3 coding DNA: TGTGCCAGCAGTTTAGGGGGATACACCATATATTTT.

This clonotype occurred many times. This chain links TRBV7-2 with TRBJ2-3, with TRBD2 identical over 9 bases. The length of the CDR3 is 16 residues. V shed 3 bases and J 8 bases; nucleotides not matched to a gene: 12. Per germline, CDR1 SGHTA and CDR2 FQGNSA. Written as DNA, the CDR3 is TGTGCCAGCAGCTTGACCCCTAGCGGGATGGGAGCTACGCAGTATTTT. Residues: CASSLTPSGMGATQYF.

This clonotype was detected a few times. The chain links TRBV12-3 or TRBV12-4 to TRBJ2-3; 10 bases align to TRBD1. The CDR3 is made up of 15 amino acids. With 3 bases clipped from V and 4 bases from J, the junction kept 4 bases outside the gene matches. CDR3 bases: TGTGCCAGCAGTTTGGGGGACAGGGGTGCAGATACGCAGTATTTT. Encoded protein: CASSLGDRGADTQYF.

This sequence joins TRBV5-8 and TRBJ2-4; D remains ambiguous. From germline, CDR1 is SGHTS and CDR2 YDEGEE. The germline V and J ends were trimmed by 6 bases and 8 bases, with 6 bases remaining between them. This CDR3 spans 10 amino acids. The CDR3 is CASNRDIQYF. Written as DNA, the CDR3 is TGTGCCAGCAATAGGGACATTCAGTACTTC.

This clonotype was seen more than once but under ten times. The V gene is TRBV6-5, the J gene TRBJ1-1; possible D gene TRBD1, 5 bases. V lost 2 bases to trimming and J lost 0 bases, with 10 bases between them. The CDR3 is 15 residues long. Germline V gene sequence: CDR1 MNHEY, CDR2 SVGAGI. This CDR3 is CASSYGQGVNTEAFF. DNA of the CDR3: TGTGCCAGCAGTTACGGGCAGGGAGTGAACACTGAAGCTTTCTTT.

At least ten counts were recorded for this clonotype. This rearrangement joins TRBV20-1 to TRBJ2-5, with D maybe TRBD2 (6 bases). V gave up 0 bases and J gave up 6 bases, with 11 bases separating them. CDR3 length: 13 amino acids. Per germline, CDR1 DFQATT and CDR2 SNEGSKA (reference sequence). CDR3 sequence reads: CSAREGRTKTQYF. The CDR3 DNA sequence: TGCAGTGCTAGAGAGGGGAGGACGAAGACCCAGTACTTC.

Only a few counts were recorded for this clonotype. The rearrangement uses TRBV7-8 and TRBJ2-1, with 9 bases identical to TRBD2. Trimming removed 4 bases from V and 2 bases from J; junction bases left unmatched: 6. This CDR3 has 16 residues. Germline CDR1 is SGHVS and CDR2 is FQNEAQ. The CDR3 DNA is TGTGCCAGCAGCTCCAGACTAGCGGAGACCTACAATGAGCAGTTCTTC. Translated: CASSSRLAETYNEQFF.

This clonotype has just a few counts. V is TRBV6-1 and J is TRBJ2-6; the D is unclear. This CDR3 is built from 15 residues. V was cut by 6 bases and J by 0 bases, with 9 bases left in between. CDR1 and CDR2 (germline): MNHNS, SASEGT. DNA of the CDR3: TGTGCCAGCAGAACGACGGGCTCTGGGGCCAACGTCCTGACTTTC. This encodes CASRTTGSGANVLTF.

DNA for the CDR3: TGCGCCAGCAGCCCCTCATGGGCTAGCGGGCGCACAGATACGCAGTATTTT. Amino acids: CASSPSWASGRTDTQYF. This sequence joins TRBV4-3 and TRBJ2-3; 8 bases are shared with TRBD2. CDR3 length: 17 amino acids. Trimming removed 4 bases from V and 1 base from J; junction bases left unmatched: 10. Germline V gives CDR1 LGHNA, CDR2 YSLEER.

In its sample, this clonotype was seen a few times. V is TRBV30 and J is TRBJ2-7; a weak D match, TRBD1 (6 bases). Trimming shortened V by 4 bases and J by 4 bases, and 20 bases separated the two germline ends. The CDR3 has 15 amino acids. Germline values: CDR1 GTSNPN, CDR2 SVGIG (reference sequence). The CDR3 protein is CAWNPPAGTLYEQYF. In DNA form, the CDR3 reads TGTGCCTGGAATCCCCCTGCCGGGACACTATACGAGCAGTACTTC.

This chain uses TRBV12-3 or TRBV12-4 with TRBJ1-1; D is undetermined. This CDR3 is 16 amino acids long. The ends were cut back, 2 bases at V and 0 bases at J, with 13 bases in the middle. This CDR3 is CASSLIRVHMNTEAFF. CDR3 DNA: TGTGCCAGCAGTTTAATTCGAGTTCACATGAACACTGAAGCTTTCTTT.

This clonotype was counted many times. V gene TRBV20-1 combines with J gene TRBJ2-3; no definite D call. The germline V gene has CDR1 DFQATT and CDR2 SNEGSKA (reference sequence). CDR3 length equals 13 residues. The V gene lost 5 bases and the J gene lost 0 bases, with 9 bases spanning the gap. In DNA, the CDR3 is TGCAGTGCTCCTCATACTAGCACAGATACGCAGTATTTT. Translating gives CSAPHTSTDTQYF.